The 25 T cell receptor beta chains given below trace back to one sample, sequenced in a study of T cells in Graves' hyperthyroidism and ophthalmopathy. TCR beta CDR3 regions were amplified from RNA. First-round RT-PCR with HTBI primers amplified the TCR CDR3 region. Each CDR3 protein gets one entry after TCRdb re-called the multiplex PCR reads with MiXCR. The table records around 450,000 distinct CDR3 sequences, 15% to 19% of them present only once. Sequenced sample: blood. Source of these receptors: a young woman with Graves' hyperthyroidism.

This clonotype has at least ten counts. The rearrangement uses TRBV5-1 and TRBJ2-3; D remains ambiguous. The V end was cut by 1 base, the J end by 0 bases, with 9 bases between. Germline V gene sequence: CDR1 SGHRS, CDR2 YFSETQ. CDR3 length equals 15 residues. CDR3 DNA sequence: TGCGCCAGCAGCTTGACCGCGTCTAGCACAGATACGCAGTATTTT. It yields the protein CASSLTASSTDTQYF. Full variable domain (remainder filled in from reference TRBV5-1 and TRBJ2-3): KAGVTQTPRYLIKTRGQQVTLSCSPISGHRSVSWYQQTPGQGLQFLFEYFSETQRNKGNFPGRFSGRQFSNSRSEMNVSTLELGDSALYLCASSLTASSTDTQYFGPGTRLTVL.

The table lists this clonotype with a few counts. This may stem from a read error, because a much larger clone lies one nucleotide away. This chain connects TRBV2 to TRBJ2-5, with unresolved D. Germline CDR1 is SNHLY and CDR2 is FYNNEI. The CDR3 is made up of 17 amino acids. The germline V and J ends were trimmed by 5 bases and 0 bases, with 19 bases remaining between them. The CDR3 bases are TGTGCCAGCAGTTGGGGAAGACACGATGCTTACCAAGAGACCCAGTACTTC. This codes for CASSWGRHDAYQETQYF.

This clonotype has ten or more counts. For the CDR3, the DNA is TGTGCCAGCAGTGAAGTAAAGAGACTAGCGGGAGATTACAATGAGCAGTTCTTC. Its translation is CASSEVKRLAGDYNEQFF. V is TRBV6-1 and J is TRBJ2-1, with TRBD2 matching over 12 bases. CDR3 size: 18 residues. The V gene's germline CDR1 is MNHNS and CDR2 SASEGT. V dropped 1 base and J dropped 4; count of bases not matched to a gene: 8.

This clonotype was counted ten times or more. The chain uses TRBV12-3 or TRBV12-4 and TRBJ1-1; D is unclear. The CDR3 is 12 amino acids. The germline V and J ends were trimmed by 9 bases and 3 bases, with 11 bases remaining between them. CDR3 loop: CASSGPYTEAFF. CDR3 nucleotide sequence: TGTGCCAGTTCCGGGCCCTACACTGAAGCTTTCTTT.

This clonotype appeared many times. The gene calls are TRBV27 and TRBJ1-3; D unresolved. V lost 6 bases, J lost 3 bases, and 3 bases lay in between. Germline V gives CDR1 MNHEY, CDR2 SMNVEV (reference sequence). CDR3 length: 11 residues. CDR3 nucleotide sequence: TGTGCCAGCAGGCATGGAAACACCATATATTTT. This encodes CASRHGNTIYF.

This clonotype turned up a few times. This sequence joins TRBV5-1 and TRBJ2-1; TRBD2 matches 12 bases. Germline-derived CDR1 and CDR2 are SGHRS and YFSETQ. The CDR3 runs 19 residues. The J segment lost 4 bases and the V segment lost 3 bases, leaving 14 bases of the junction unmatched. CDR3 residues: CASSSGGPSGRAGYNEQFF. The CDR3 coding sequence is TGCGCCAGCAGCTCAGGGGGACCTAGCGGGAGGGCCGGGTACAATGAGCAGTTCTTC.

This clonotype was seen many times. The chain carries TRBV7-6 and TRBJ2-1; 8 bases line up with TRBD2. The germline CDR1 and CDR2 sequences are SGHVS and FNYEAQ. CDR3 length equals 14 residues. The ends lost 1 base at V and 15 bases at J; junction bases unmatched: 11. The CDR3 sequence is CASSLGDRRGVMFF. The CDR3 DNA reads as TGTGCCAGCAGCTTAGGGGATCGGCGGGGGGTGATGTTCTTC.

Ten or more counts support this clonotype. The V call is TRBV30, the J call TRBJ1-1; 8 bases map to TRBD1. The germline CDR1 and CDR2 sequences are GTSNPN and SVGIG (reference sequence). J gave up 9 bases and V 6 bases, and 3 bases lay outside the gene matches. The CDR3 is 10 amino acids. CDR3 sequence reads: CACGQGQAFF. The CDR3 nucleotides read TGTGCCTGCGGACAGGGACAAGCTTTCTTT.

This clonotype was recorded at least ten times. V is TRBV29-1 and J is TRBJ2-1; 14 bases line up with TRBD2. Losses at the gene ends were 6 bases for V and 3 bases for J; bases not matched to a gene: 4. This CDR3 has 15 residues. CDR1 SQVTM and CDR2 ANQGSEA come from the germline V gene. For the CDR3, the DNA is TGCAGCGTGAAGACTAGCGGGAGGGACTACAATGAGCAGTTCTTC. Protein sequence: CSVKTSGRDYNEQFF.

This clonotype was recorded many times. The rearrangement links TRBV12-3 or TRBV12-4 to TRBJ1-4; D is possibly TRBD1 (5 bases). CDR3 size: 13 residues. The V gene lost 11 bases and the J gene lost 7 bases, with 17 bases spanning the gap. Here the CDR3 reads CAVSGDLGEKLFF. The DNA for the CDR3 is TGTGCCGTCTCGGGGGATTTGGGTGAAAAACTGTTTTTT.

This clonotype was detected many times. The chain has TRBV20-1 and TRBJ2-5; 9 bases align to TRBD2. Germline V lookup: CDR1 DFQATT, CDR2 SNEGSKA (reference sequence). This CDR3 region has 12 residues. The V gene end was trimmed by 5 bases and the J gene end by 4 bases; junction bases not matched to a gene: 2. The DNA for the CDR3 is TGCAGTGCTCGGACTAGCGCAGAGACCCAGTACTTC. Its translation is CSARTSAETQYF.

The chain carries TRBV18 and TRBJ2-7; possible D gene TRBD1, 5 bases. The ends were cut back, 4 bases at V and 2 bases at J, with 18 bases in the middle. The CDR3 consists of 16 residues. Germline CDR1 is KGHSH and CDR2 is LQKENI. CDR3 residues: CASSLNQGTITYEQYF. CDR3 coding DNA: TGTGCCAGCTCACTCAATCAGGGCACTATAACCTACGAGCAGTACTTC. The full variable domain, in which reference TRBV18 and TRBJ2-7 provide the parts outside the CDR3, is NAGVMQNPRHLVRRRGQEARLRCSPMKGHSHVYWYRQLPEEGLKFMVYLQKENIIDESGMPKERFSAEFPKEGPSILRIQQVVRGDSAAYFCASSLNQGTITYEQYFGPGTRLTVT.

This clonotype appeared a few times. The V and J genes are TRBV11-3 and TRBJ2-7, with 9 bases aligning to TRBD1. The trim removed 4 bases at V and 6 bases at J, leaving 10 bases unmatched. Germline assignment: CDR1 SGHNT and CDR2 YENEEA. The CDR3 consists of 15 residues. The CDR3 is CASSSSHTGGCEQYF. The CDR3 DNA follows: TGTGCCAGCAGCTCCTCCCACACAGGGGGCTGCGAGCAGTACTTC.

This clonotype was seen at least ten times. The V and J genes are TRBV6-1 and TRBJ1-1; D is uncertain. This CDR3 contains 15 residues. CDR1 is MNHNS, CDR2 SASEGT, per germline. With 5 bases removed from V and 4 bases from J, the gap between germline ends came to 17 bases. In DNA form, the CDR3 reads TGTGCCAGCAGTTCCGAAACGGGCGGGGTCACTGAAGCTTTCTTT. Amino acids: CASSSETGGVTEAFF.

This clonotype was seen repeatedly, ten times or more. The chain recombines TRBV12-3 or TRBV12-4 with TRBJ2-3, with D possibly being TRBD1 (5 bases). This CDR3 has 13 amino acids. Trimming took 6 bases from V and 6 from J, leaving 13 bases between them. The DNA of the CDR3 is TGTGCCAGCAGCGCCGGACAAATGGATACGCAGTATTTT. It encodes CASSAGQMDTQYF.

This clonotype showed up many times. The chain couples TRBV10-3 to TRBJ1-1; D is uncertain. V was trimmed by 0 bases and J by 5 bases, leaving 16 bases between them. The CDR3 loop spans 16 amino acids. From germline, CDR1 is ENHRY and CDR2 SYGVKD. The CDR3 sequence: CAISESDGSTGTEAFF. In DNA form, the CDR3 reads TGTGCCATCAGTGAGTCTGACGGGTCAACGGGGACTGAAGCTTTCTTT.

This clonotype was seen many times. This rearrangement joins TRBV12-3 or TRBV12-4 to TRBJ2-7; 7 bases fit TRBD1. This CDR3 comprises 14 residues. Losses at the gene ends were 6 bases for V and 1 base for J; bases not matched to a gene: 6. The CDR3, as DNA: TGTGCCAGCAGCACACAACAGGGGTCCTACGAGCAGTACTTC. As protein: CASSTQQGSYEQYF.

There are many counts of this clonotype. This chain links TRBV20-1 with TRBJ2-1; tentative D call: TRBD2 (6 bases). Germline V CDR1 and CDR2: DFQATT, SNEGSKA (reference sequence). The CDR3 has 16 amino acids. The V end was cut by 2 bases, the J end by 0 bases, with 14 bases between. CDR3 DNA: TGCAGTGCTAGAAGGGACTCTTCGAGCTCCTACAATGAGCAGTTCTTC. As protein: CSARRDSSSSYNEQFF.

V is TRBV13 and J is TRBJ2-1, with 8 bases aligning to TRBD2. The CDR3 runs 17 residues. The trim removed 5 bases at V and 9 bases at J, leaving 18 bases unmatched. Germline V lookup: CDR1 PRHDT, CDR2 FYEKMQ (reference sequence). The CDR3 sequence: CASSADNAGTRGSEQFF. In nucleotides, the CDR3 is TGTGCCAGCAGCGCCGATAACGCCGGGACTAGGGGCAGTGAGCAGTTCTTC.

At least ten counts were recorded for this clonotype. CDR3 nucleotide sequence: TGTGCCAGCAGCTGGGGGAGAGGGAGGGTAGAGACCCAGTACTTC. Its protein product is CASSWGRGRVETQYF. This sequence joins TRBV11-2 and TRBJ2-5, with 7 bases matching TRBD2. Germline trimming cut 4 bases from V and 4 bases from J; bases unmatched to any gene: 9. This CDR3 comprises 15 residues. Germline V CDR1 and CDR2: SGHAT, FQNNGV.

The chain carries TRBV7-2 and TRBJ2-7, with TRBD1 identical over 7 bases. Germline CDR1 and CDR2: SGHTA and FQGNSA. V was pared by 7 bases and J by 2 bases, with 11 bases of the junction left unmatched. This CDR3 contains 15 residues. The CDR3 region has the DNA TGTGCCAGCATGGAAGGACAGGTACGGGCCTACGAGCAGTACTTC. Protein: CASMEGQVRAYEQYF.

This clonotype showed up many times. This chain links TRBV27 with TRBJ2-5; D tentatively reads TRBD1 or TRBD2 (5 bases each). CDR1 and CDR2 from the germline V gene are MNHEY and SMNVEV (reference sequence). This CDR3 comprises 15 residues. V was pared by 0 bases and J by 5 bases, with 13 bases between. The CDR3 region is CASSLSGARWETQYF. The CDR3 DNA is TGTGCCAGCAGTTTATCCGGGGCGCGGTGGGAGACCCAGTACTTC.

This clonotype occurred a few times. CDR3 residues: CSVSAIQATEAFF. The CDR3 DNA reads TGCAGCGTTTCGGCCATCCAGGCCACTGAAGCTTTCTTT. The V and J genes are TRBV29-1 and TRBJ1-1, with D hard to call. The CDR3 runs 13 residues. The ends were cut back, 5 bases at V and 4 bases at J, with 14 bases in the middle. Germline assignment: CDR1 SQVTM and CDR2 ANQGSEA.

This clonotype has at least ten counts. This chain's CDR3 is CASSDASGVGPQHF. The CDR3 bases are TGTGCCAGCAGTGACGCCTCCGGGGTGGGCCCCCAGCATTTT. The chain joins TRBV6-1 to TRBJ1-5; no clear D. Germline assignment: CDR1 MNHNS and CDR2 SASEGT. This CDR3 spans 14 amino acids. V was pared by 3 bases and J by 10 bases, with 16 bases between.

The J gene is TRBJ1-2, the V gene TRBV5-1, with 10 nucleotides matching TRBD1. CDR3 length: 18 amino acids. Germline lookup yields CDR1 SGHRS and CDR2 YFSETQ. With 4 bases clipped from V and 3 bases from J, the junction kept 15 bases outside the gene matches. The CDR3 bases are TGCGCCAGCAGCCCGGGGGGACAGGGGACCGGAGGGGACTATGGCTACACCTTC. Amino acids: CASSPGGQGTGGDYGYTF.